These 10 T cell receptor beta chains were sequenced from one sample in a study of cytomegalovirus exposure and HLA in healthy donors. PCR used 60 Vbeta primers and 13 Jbeta primers. Profiling relied on immunoSEQ multiplex PCR, and the TCRdb table lists in-frame clones only, not all of them. This listing includes 70,000 to 80,000 clones. The specimen sequenced was PBMCs. These receptor sequences come from a man in his forties in good health and CMV-seronegative.

The chain joins TRBV2 to TRBJ1-5, with 9 bases aligning to TRBD1. The trim removed 4 bases at V and 5 bases at J, leaving 9 bases unmatched. This CDR3 is 16 amino acids long. Germline CDR1 reads SNHLY; CDR2 reads FYNNEI. The CDR3 DNA sequence: TGTGCCAGCAGTGCCCCGGCTCGGACAGGGGATCAGCCCCAGCATTTT. It yields the protein CASSAPARTGDQPQHF.

The chain recombines TRBV14 with TRBJ2-7, with 7 bases lining up with TRBD2. The CDR3 has 17 amino acids. From germline, CDR1 is SGHDN and CDR2 FVKESK. With V trimmed by 0 bases and J by 2 bases, 10 bases remained unmatched. In DNA, the CDR3 is TGTGCCAGCAGCCAAGAGGCTCGGCGGGGGAAAACCTACGAGCAGTACTTC. The encoded protein is CASSQEARRGKTYEQYF.

V usage is TRBV7-9 and J usage is TRBJ2-7, with 7 nucleotides matching TRBD2. V lost 4 bases, J lost 6 bases, and 18 bases stayed unmatched. Germline CDR1 SEHNR, CDR2 FQNEAQ (reference sequence). The CDR3 runs 17 residues. CDR3 residues: CASSSPFGGGERREQYF. Written as DNA, the CDR3 is TGTGCCAGCAGCTCCCCTTTCGGTGGGGGGGAACGTCGCGAGCAGTACTTC.

The chain combines TRBV19 with TRBJ1-1, with D maybe TRBD1 (5 bases). Trimming removed 6 bases from V and 2 bases from J, with 10 bases in between. This CDR3 spans 13 amino acids. From germline, CDR1 is LNHDA and CDR2 SQIVND (reference sequence). CDR3 DNA sequence: TGTGCCAGTAGCACAGGCCCAAACACTGAAGCTTTCTTT. It specifies CASSTGPNTEAFF.

The V and J genes are TRBV5-1 and TRBJ2-7; D is perhaps TRBD2 (5 bases). Trimming left V 2 bases short and J 6 bases short, with 18 bases between. Germline V gene lookup returns CDR1 SGHRS and CDR2 YFSETQ. The CDR3 is made up of 15 amino acids. The CDR3 bases are TGCGCCAGCAGCTTAGGGAGACCAACTTCTGGCGAGCAGTACTTC. It encodes CASSLGRPTSGEQYF.

The rearrangement uses TRBV9 and TRBJ2-4; TRBD2 matches at 12 bases. After removal of 3 bases from V and 9 bases from J, the junction contained 4 bases not matched to a gene. CDR3 length: 14 residues. Germline lookup yields CDR1 SGDLS and CDR2 YYNGEE. CDR3 amino acids: CASSAQTSGGIQYF. CDR3 in DNA: TGTGCCAGCAGCGCCCAGACTAGCGGGGGCATTCAGTACTTC.

The V gene is TRBV5-4, the J gene TRBJ2-7, with D possibly being TRBD2 (6 bases). This CDR3 spans 14 amino acids. The germline V gene encodes CDR1 SGHNT and CDR2 YYREEE (reference sequence). With 3 bases removed from V and 5 bases from J, the gap between germline ends came to 15 bases. As DNA, the CDR3 is TGTGCCAGCAGCTCCGGGACTGGGATGGACGAGCAGTACTTC. Translation gives CASSSGTGMDEQYF. The full variable domain, with the rest looked up from reference TRBV5-4 and TRBJ2-7, is ETGVTQSPTHLIKTRGQQVTLRCSSQSGHNTVSWYQQALGQGPQFIFQYYREEENGRGNFPPRFSGLQFPNYSSELNVNALELDDSALYLCASSSGTGMDEQYFGPGTRLTVT.

V usage is TRBV4-1 and J usage is TRBJ2-1; 7 nucleotides line up with TRBD1. Unmatched junction bases numbered 19, after V lost 5 bases and J lost 6 bases. Germline V gene lookup returns CDR1 MGHRA and CDR2 YSYEKL. The CDR3 extends over 18 amino acids. The CDR3 here is CASSLPPFGDSLANEQFF. In DNA, the CDR3 is TGCGCCAGCAGCTTACCCCCGTTTGGGGACAGTTTAGCCAATGAGCAGTTCTTC.

This sequence joins TRBV5-1 and TRBJ2-5; TRBD1 aligns across 8 bases. CDR3 length: 17 amino acids. V was pared by 2 bases and J by 3 bases, with 12 bases of the junction left unmatched. In germline, CDR1 is SGHRS, CDR2 YFSETQ. CDR3 sequence: CASSLELGPGGEETQYF. CDR3 in DNA: TGCGCCAGCAGCTTAGAATTAGGGCCAGGGGGCGAAGAGACCCAGTACTTC.

The CDR3: CASSLSRGVTEAFF. CDR3 DNA sequence: TGTGCCAGCAGCTTAAGCAGGGGGGTCACTGAAGCTTTCTTT. The chain links TRBV7-3 to TRBJ1-1; 7 nucleotides line up with TRBD1. The J segment lost 4 bases and the V segment lost 1 base, leaving 3 bases of the junction unmatched. CDR3 length: 14 amino acids. Per the germline V gene, CDR1 is SGHTA and CDR2 is FQGTGA.